This T cell receptor beta chain was sequenced in a study of T-cell reconstitution after alpha-beta-depleted transplantation in children. Preparation of the TCRbeta library used unique molecular identifiers. TCRdb re-called the PCR reads with MiXCR, one entry per CDR3 protein. The profile shows about 610,000 distinct CDR3 sequences, roughly 10% of them singletons. Trimming removed 6 bases at V and 0 bases at J, with 13 bases between. The CDR3 is 15 amino acids. In this sample, this clonotype turned up a few times. This chain connects TRBV12-3 or TRBV12-4 to TRBJ2-3, with TRBD2 as a possible D gene (5 bases). The clonotype originates from a human donor who donated a stem cell graft to a child with acute myeloid leukemia. This specimen consisted of PBMCs from the stem cell graft donor, obtained from the stem cell graft. CDR3 DNA: TGTGCCAGCAGGCCACCAGGAGGAAGCACAGATACGCAGTATTTT. Encoded protein: CASRPPGGSTDTQYF.